This T cell receptor (beta chain) is drawn from a study of blood T cell repertoires in COVID-19 (TCRdb year 2020). Concerning the study at large: The collaborator samples originated in the United States, Italy and Spain and spanned the acute and convalescent phases of COVID-19. The material from the prospective study consisted of cDNA or gDNA derived from T cells, B-cell-depleted T cells, or PBMCs. Deeply sampled blood TCRbeta repertoires from subjects exposed to, actively infected with, or recovered from COVID-19 were included in the dataset. The repertoires were released in a freely available public database intended as a resource for research on the immune response to SARS-CoV-2. The samples were drawn from two sources: the first 160 participants of the ongoing ImmuneRACE study, and over 1,000 subjects contributed by 6 global collaborators. Nearly every sample came with metadata listing a de-identified subject ID, COVID-19 status, age in years and sex. Where available, HLA class I and class II types were obtained from metadata supplied by the sample provider rather than from assay-based typing.

Reading the germline V gene (reference sequence) gives CDR1 MNHEY and CDR2 SMNVEV. Reading from cysteine to phenylalanine, the CDR3 counts 19 amino acids. The read is trimmed to its CDR3 DNA, 57 bases read in frame from base 1. Trimming leaves V shorter by 5 bases and J shorter by 5 bases, with the junction holding 16 bases beyond the gene matches. Results and caveats for the whole study, not just this receptor: Clinical and demographic metadata were provided uncurated, with the amount varying by source and participant.

Each collaborating institution followed its own protocols to collect whole blood in K2EDTA tubes. For TCRbeta analysis, collaborators shipped samples as frozen whole blood, isolated PBMCs, or DNA extracted from either of those sample types. Concerning this clone: Its antigen specificity is not known. Base-call qualities are not available, and no considerably larger clone is one nucleotide away.

TCRbeta CDR3 regions were amplified from genomic DNA by means of the immunoSEQ Assay, a bias-controlled multiplex PCR. Turning to the authors' computational methods: The number of nucleated cells in each sample was estimated from the amplification of reference gene primers within the assay. To quantify the absolute abundance of each unique TCRbeta CDR3 rearrangement, sequence reads were collapsed and filtered. For each sample, productive Simpson clonality was calculated as the square root of Simpson's diversity index over productive rearrangements. TCRdb's version of the immuneACCESS table is confined to in-frame rearrangements and falls short of the full clone set. An unresolved V gene accounts for under half of the shortfall where checked; the remainder is of unknown origin. V and J calls and clone size come straight from that table; D and trimming were deduced from the DNA. The sample includes more than 100,000 clones, with 75% to 85% observed a single time. The ten largest clones add up to approximately 3.9% of the sample.

Material for sequencing was peripheral blood. The chain is encoded by TRBV27 joined to TRBJ2-1; 12 middle bases align to TRBD2. The TCR was taken from a woman older than 75 with acute or convalescent COVID-19. CDR3 loop: CASSTRTSGIWVGDNEQFF. The nucleotides are TGTGCCAGCAGTACACGGACTAGCGGGATCTGGGTGGGGGACAATGAGCAGTTCTTC.